The 26 T cell receptor beta chains below all came from one sample that was sequenced in a study of Ad26.COV2.S vaccination and SARS-CoV-2 variants. As to treatment: about 20 received Ad26.COV2.S at low or high dose, single or two shots; 5 received placebo; per-sample allocation not given. Day 63 after the first injection of vaccine or placebo was the sampling time. The method was immunoSEQ multiplex PCR; TCRdb's version includes in-frame clones alone and lacks a portion of them. The sample consists of 350,000 to 450,000 clones, roughly 84% of them appearing once. The sequencing here drew on peripheral blood, taken in a trial of Ad26.COV2.S vaccine versus placebo. These receptors were obtained from a person between 18 and 65 years old who received the Ad26.COV2.S COVID-19 vaccine or a placebo.

The V gene is TRBV28, the J gene TRBJ2-7; TRBD2 agrees at 9 bases. Trimming cost V 5 bases and J 3 bases; bases outside gene matches: 5. The germline V gene encodes CDR1 MDHEN and CDR2 SYDVKM. The CDR3 spans 14 residues. CDR3 residues: CASSLRLADYEQYF. The DNA of the CDR3 is TGTGCCAGCAGTCTCCGACTAGCGGACTACGAGCAGTACTTC.

This chain connects TRBV6-2 or TRBV6-3 to TRBJ1-1, with a weak D call TRBD1 (5 bases). The CDR3 consists of 17 residues. CDR1 MNHEY and CDR2 SVGEGT come from the germline V gene. Trimming stripped 2 bases from V and 6 bases from J, with 22 bases between. This CDR3 reads CASSYGEGRRGGAEAFF. CDR3 DNA sequence: TGTGCCAGCAGTTACGGTGAGGGGCGCCGGGGGGGTGCTGAAGCTTTCTTT.

This chain links TRBV3-1 (or the pseudogene TRBV3-2) with TRBJ1-2; 7 nucleotides line up with TRBD1. Trimming at V came to 4 bases and at J to 3 bases, leaving 5 bases not matched to a gene. Germline CDR1 is LGHDT and CDR2 is YNNKEL (reference sequence). CDR3 size: 14 residues. The chain's CDR3 is CASSLEGAHYGYTF. The CDR3 coding sequence is TGTGCCAGCAGCCTAGAGGGGGCCCACTATGGCTACACCTTC.

The table lists this clone with a few counts. The chain uses TRBV25-1 and TRBJ1-3; 7 bases align to TRBD1. From germline, CDR1 is MGHDK and CDR2 SYGVNS. V trimming: 0 bases; J trimming: 1 base; junction bases outside the gene matches: 3. The CDR3 sequence is 16 residues long. Here the CDR3 reads CASSEYNRGSGNTIYF. Here the CDR3 DNA reads TGTGCCAGCAGTGAATATAACAGGGGTTCTGGAAACACCATATATTTT.

The rearrangement links TRBV28 to TRBJ2-5, with 7 bases that match TRBD1. CDR1 MDHEN and CDR2 SYDVKM come from the germline V gene. V gave up 5 bases and J gave up 5 bases; unmatched junction bases: 11. The CDR3 totals 15 residues. CDR3 in amino acids: CASSHGTASVETQYF. DNA for the CDR3: TGTGCCAGCAGTCACGGGACAGCCTCTGTGGAGACCCAGTACTTC.

In this sample, this clone turned up a few times. V usage is TRBV5-1 and J usage is TRBJ1-3; no definite D call. CDR1 and CDR2 from the germline V gene are SGHRS and YFSETQ. Trimming left V 0 bases short and J 4 bases short, with 8 bases between. The CDR3 consists of 14 residues. The CDR3 DNA follows: TGCGCCAGCAGCTTGGCCAGTGACGGAAACACCATATATTTT. Translating gives CASSLASDGNTIYF. Full variable domain (rest looked up from reference TRBV5-1 and TRBJ1-3): KAGVTQTPRYLIKTRGQQVTLSCSPISGHRSVSWYQQTPGQGLQFLFEYFSETQRNKGNFPGRFSGRQFSNSRSEMNVSTLELGDSALYLCASSLASDGNTIYFGEGSWLTVV.

The chain combines TRBV12-5 with TRBJ1-6; TRBD1 is a possible D gene (5 bases). Trimming took 4 bases from V and 3 from J, leaving 16 bases between them. CDR3 size: 17 residues. Looked up from germline, CDR1 is LGHNT and CDR2 is FRNRAP. The chain's CDR3 is CASGSLTRGNYNSPLHF. The DNA for the CDR3 is TGTGCTAGTGGTTCGCTTACTCGGGGGAACTATAATTCACCCCTCCACTTT.

V is TRBV24-1 and J is TRBJ2-2; 9 nucleotides agree with TRBD1. The CDR3 extends over 15 amino acids. With V trimmed by 9 bases and J by 5 bases, 9 bases remained unmatched. Germline assignment: CDR1 KGHDR and CDR2 SFDVKD. The CDR3: CATLDGQGRTGELFF. The CDR3 bases are TGTGCCACCCTAGACGGACAGGGGAGGACCGGGGAGCTGTTTTTT.

The gene calls are TRBV3-1 (or the pseudogene TRBV3-2) and TRBJ2-1; the D gene could be TRBD1 or TRBD2 (6 bases each). CDR1 LGHDT and CDR2 YNNKEL come from the germline V gene (reference sequence). This CDR3 contains 15 residues. V lost 1 base and J lost 7, with 14 bases in between. CDR3 sequence reads: CASSQVTGASNEQFF. In nucleotides, the CDR3 is TGTGCCAGCAGCCAAGTGACGGGGGCATCGAATGAGCAGTTCTTC.

The chain employs TRBV13 and TRBJ1-2; D unresolved. Germline loops: CDR1 PRHDT, CDR2 FYEKMQ (reference sequence). V was cut by 5 bases and J by 3 bases, with 10 bases left in between. The CDR3 is 13 amino acids. The CDR3 here is CASSRPLYYGYTF. CDR3 nucleotides: TGTGCCAGCAGCCGACCTTTGTACTATGGCTACACCTTC.

The chain carries TRBV27 and TRBJ1-2; no clear D. Germline CDR1 MNHEY, CDR2 SMNVEV (reference sequence). The CDR3 has 13 amino acids. V was pared by 6 bases and J by 2 bases, with 10 bases between. The CDR3 protein is CASSRTGNYGYTF. The DNA of the CDR3 is TGTGCCAGCAGCCGGACTGGAAACTATGGCTACACCTTC.

In its sample, this clone was seen many times. V and J are TRBV29-1 and TRBJ2-2; D possibly corresponds to TRBD2 (5 bases). The V end lost 7 bases, the J end lost 2 bases, and 14 bases lay between the germline ends. In germline, CDR1 is SQVTM, CDR2 ANQGSEA. The CDR3 covers 14 residues. The CDR3 here is CSAQAGGNTGELFF. CDR3 nucleotide sequence: TGCAGCGCCCAGGCCGGAGGTAACACCGGGGAGCTGTTTTTT.

The chain is built from TRBV5-4 and TRBJ2-7; D is perhaps TRBD2 (6 bases). The CDR3 is 15 amino acids. V was clipped by 0 bases and J by 0 bases, with 10 bases between them. CDR1 is SGHNT and CDR2 is YYREEE in the germline V gene (reference sequence). CDR3 sequence (DNA): TGTGCCAGCAGCTTGGGGCTAGCGAGCTCCTACGAGCAGTACTTC. Its translation: CASSLGLASSYEQYF.

In DNA, the CDR3 is TGTGCCAGCGACCCGGGACAGGGCACCACTGAAGCTTTCTTT. Encoded protein: CASDPGQGTTEAFF. The chain uses TRBV7-9 and TRBJ1-1; 9 bases agree with TRBD1. CDR3 length equals 14 residues. Germline V gives CDR1 SEHNR, CDR2 FQNEAQ (reference sequence). J lost 4 bases, V lost 8 bases, and 8 bases had no gene match. Together with reference TRBV7-9 and TRBJ1-1, the CDR3 gives the full variable domain: DTGVSQNPRHKITKRGQNVTFRCDPISEHNRLYWYRQTLGQGPEFLTYFQNEAQLEKSRLLSDRFSAERPKGSFSTLEIQRTEQGDSAMYLCASDPGQGTTEAFFGQGTRLTVV.

In this sample, this clone turned up once. The rearrangement links TRBV21-1 to TRBJ2-7. TRBV21-1 is annotated as a pseudogene. The CDR3 extends over 17 amino acids. CDR3 amino acids: CASSKAPGQVTSYEQYF. The CDR3 DNA is TGTGCCAGCAGCAAGGCCCCGGGGCAGGTGACCTCCTACGAGCAGTACTTC.

The rearrangement links TRBV5-1 to TRBJ2-5; no clear D gene. Trimming removed 0 bases from V and 1 base from J, with 7 bases in between. The V gene's germline CDR1 is SGHRS and CDR2 YFSETQ. The CDR3 is made up of 14 amino acids. The CDR3 spells CASSLVRTQETQYF. CDR3 DNA sequence: TGCGCCAGCAGCTTGGTAAGGACCCAAGAGACCCAGTACTTC. The full variable domain, in which reference TRBV5-1 and TRBJ2-5 provide the parts outside the CDR3, is KAGVTQTPRYLIKTRGQQVTLSCSPISGHRSVSWYQQTPGQGLQFLFEYFSETQRNKGNFPGRFSGRQFSNSRSEMNVSTLELGDSALYLCASSLVRTQETQYFGPGTRLLVL.

The DNA of the CDR3 is TGTGCCAGCAGTTACAGTTGGGGGTTCGGAAGTGGCTACACCTTC. Translating it yields CASSYSWGFGSGYTF. The chain employs TRBV6-5 and TRBJ1-2; D might be TRBD1 (5 bases). CDR3 length: 15 residues. In germline, CDR1 is MNHEY, CDR2 SVGAGI. The V end lost 2 bases, the J end lost 7 bases, and 17 bases lay between the germline ends.

The chain couples TRBV24-1 to TRBJ2-1, with 10 bases fitting TRBD1. Germline assignment: CDR1 KGHDR and CDR2 SFDVKD. The CDR3 has 21 amino acids. Germline trimming cut 1 base from V and 6 bases from J; bases unmatched to any gene: 20. The CDR3 region is CATSDFHRTGGHRGTFNEQFF. The CDR3 coding sequence is TGTGCCACCAGTGATTTTCACAGGACAGGGGGTCATAGGGGGACATTCAATGAGCAGTTCTTC.

V usage is TRBV3-1 (or the pseudogene TRBV3-2) and J usage is TRBJ1-2; 8 bases align to TRBD1. The CDR3 runs to 16 residues. CDR1 LGHDT and CDR2 YNNKEL come from the germline V gene (reference sequence). The V gene end was trimmed by 4 bases and the J gene end by 7 bases; junction bases not matched to a gene: 14. Written as DNA, the CDR3 is TGTGCCAGCAGCCCATCCCCAGGGGGCGGAACTCCTGGCTACACCTTC. Translating it yields CASSPSPGGGTPGYTF.

This clone turned up a few times. This chain links TRBV6-5 with TRBJ1-5; D may be TRBD1 (5 bases). Germline values: CDR1 MNHEY, CDR2 SVGAGI. V was shortened by 5 bases and J by 6 bases, with 11 bases between the two germline ends. There are 13 residues in the CDR3. The CDR3 DNA sequence: TGTGCCAGCAGTCCCGGGACGAGTCAGCCCCAGCATTTT. It specifies CASSPGTSQPQHF.

This clone occurred a few times. The chain joins TRBV2 to TRBJ1-2, with D uncertain. Trimming stripped 1 base from V and 4 bases from J, with 7 bases between. CDR3 length equals 13 residues. Germline V gene data show CDR1 as SNHLY and CDR2 as FYNNEI. The CDR3 DNA reads TGTGCCAGCAGTGAAGACCGTTTCTATGGCTACACCTTC. Its translation: CASSEDRFYGYTF.

This clone came up a few times. The chain employs TRBV6-2 or TRBV6-3 and TRBJ1-3; TRBD1 matches at 7 bases. CDR1 MNHEY and CDR2 SVGEGT come from the germline V gene. The CDR3 covers 17 residues. V lost 5 bases to trimming and J lost 0 bases; unmatched junction nucleotides: 10. This CDR3 is CASSIAGQKISGNTIYF. The CDR3 region has the DNA TGTGCCAGCAGTATTGCGGGACAGAAGATCTCTGGAAACACCATATATTTT.

The rearrangement links TRBV12-5 to TRBJ2-1; tentatively, D is TRBD2 (6 bases). V was shortened by 4 bases and J by 0 bases, with 16 bases between the two germline ends. The CDR3 extends over 17 amino acids. Germline V gene data show CDR1 as LGHNT and CDR2 as FRNRAP. Here the CDR3 reads CASGSRFWGDSYNEQFF. CDR3 DNA sequence: TGTGCTAGTGGTTCTAGGTTTTGGGGGGACTCCTACAATGAGCAGTTCTTC.

This chain links TRBV14 with TRBJ1-2; 7 positions agree with TRBD1. The CDR3 covers 16 residues. The V segment lost 3 bases and the J segment 2 bases; nucleotides outside the gene matches: 9. From germline, CDR1 is SGHDN and CDR2 FVKESK. The DNA of the CDR3 is TGTGCCAGCAGCCAGCAGGGGGAGAAGGCAAACTATGGCTACACCTTC. Translated, it gives CASSQQGEKANYGYTF.

The chain employs TRBV18 and TRBJ2-7; D unresolved. V lost 3 bases and J 6 bases, leaving 12 bases between the germline ends. This CDR3 contains 13 residues. The germline CDR1 and CDR2 sequences are KGHSH and LQKENI. CDR3 sequence: CASSPQPGGEQYF. The CDR3 coding sequence is TGTGCCAGCTCACCTCAGCCGGGTGGCGAGCAGTACTTC. Full variable domain (rest looked up from reference TRBV18 and TRBJ2-7): NAGVMQNPRHLVRRRGQEARLRCSPMKGHSHVYWYRQLPEEGLKFMVYLQKENIIDESGMPKERFSAEFPKEGPSILRIQQVVRGDSAAYFCASSPQPGGEQYFGPGTRLTVT.

As regards this clone: This sample includes further DNA sequences coding for the same CDR3. The V gene is TRBV19, the J gene TRBJ1-5, with D unresolved. The length of the CDR3 is 13 residues. CDR1 is LNHDA and CDR2 is SQIVND in the germline V gene (reference sequence). The V and J ends lost 3 bases and 4 bases respectively, with 7 bases between them. The CDR3 region has the DNA TGTGCCAGTAGTATCTTAGGGAATCAGCCCCAGCATTTT. It yields the protein CASSILGNQPQHF.